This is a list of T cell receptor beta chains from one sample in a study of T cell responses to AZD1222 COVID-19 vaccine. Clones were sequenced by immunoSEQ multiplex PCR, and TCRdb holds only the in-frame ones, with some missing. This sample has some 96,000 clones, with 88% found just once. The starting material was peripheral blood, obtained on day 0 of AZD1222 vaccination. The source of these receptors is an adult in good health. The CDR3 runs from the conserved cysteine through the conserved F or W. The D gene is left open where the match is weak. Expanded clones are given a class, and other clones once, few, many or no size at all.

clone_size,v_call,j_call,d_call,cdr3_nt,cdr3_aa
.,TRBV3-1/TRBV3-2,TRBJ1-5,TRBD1,TGTGCCAGCAGCCCGACAGGGGGCGCATACGGCCAGCCCCAGCATTTT,CASSPTGGAYGQPQHF
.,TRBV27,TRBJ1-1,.,TGTGCCAGCAGGACCAGGGAGGCAGGCACTGAAGCTTTCTTT,CASRTREAGTEAFF
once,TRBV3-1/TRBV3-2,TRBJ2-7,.,TGTGCCAGCAGCCAAGTCTCAGGGGTGAGCGAGCAGTACTTC,CASSQVSGVSEQYF
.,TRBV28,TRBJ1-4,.,TGTGCCAGCACTTGGCGGAATGAAAAACTGTTTTTT,CASTWRNEKLFF
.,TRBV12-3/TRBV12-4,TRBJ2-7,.,TGTGCCAGCAGTTTAAACTACTACGAGCAGTACTTC,CASSLNYYEQYF
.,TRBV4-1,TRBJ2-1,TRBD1,TGCGCCAGCAGCCTAGGACAGGGGGCAATTGAGCAGTTCTTC,CASSLGQGAIEQFF
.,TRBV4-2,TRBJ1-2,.,TGTGCCAGCAACCCCGGCTGGGAAAATGGCTATGGCTACACCTTC,CASNPGWENGYGYTF
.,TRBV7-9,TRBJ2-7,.,TGTGCCAGCAGCTTAGCGGCCAGCGGCGAGCAGTACTTC,CASSLAASGEQYF
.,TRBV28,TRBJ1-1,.,TGTGCCAGCACCTCCTTAGGACAGAACACTGAAGCTTTCTTT,CASTSLGQNTEAFF
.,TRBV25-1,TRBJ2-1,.,TGTGCCAGCAGTGGGTCCTACAATGAGCAGTTCTTC,CASSGSYNEQFF
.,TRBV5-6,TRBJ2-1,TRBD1,TGTGCCAGCAGCTTGAAGGGACAGGGCCCTAGGAGGCAGTTCTTC,CASSLKGQGPRRQFF
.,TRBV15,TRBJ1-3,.,TGTGCCACCAGCAGAGACGGGAGGTCCTTAACTGGAAACACCATATATTTT,CATSRDGRSLTGNTIYF
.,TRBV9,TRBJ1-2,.,TGTGCCAGCAGCGCTGGCCCCCGCGGCTACACCTTC,CASSAGPRGYTF
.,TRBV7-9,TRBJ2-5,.,TGTGCCAGCAAAACAGGGAATCAAGAGACCCAGTACTTC,CASKTGNQETQYF
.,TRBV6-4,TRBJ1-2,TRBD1,TGTGCCAGCAGTGAAGAGGGGGCTGGCTATGGCTACACCTTC,CASSEEGAGYGYTF
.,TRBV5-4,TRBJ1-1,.,TGTGCCAGCAGCTCCGCTTCAGGCTTTAATGAAGCTTTCTTT,CASSSASGFNEAFF
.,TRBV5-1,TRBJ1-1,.,TGCGCCAGCAGCACTACAGTTACAGAGGTGAACACTGAAGCTTTCTTT,CASSTTVTEVNTEAFF
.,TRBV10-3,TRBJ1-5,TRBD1,TGTGCCATCAGTGAGTCATTGGGGGACAGTAGCAATCAGCCCCAGCATTTT,CAISESLGDSSNQPQHF
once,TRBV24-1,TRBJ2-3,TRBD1,TGTGCCACCAGTGACCTGGACAGGGGGGTTCATGAAACGCAGTATTTT,CATSDLDRGVHETQYF
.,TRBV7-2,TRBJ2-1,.,TGTGCCAGCAGCTCCGACCCCTATAACAATGAGCAGTTCTTC,CASSSDPYNNEQFF
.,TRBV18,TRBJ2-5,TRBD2,TGTGCCAGCTCACCAGGGAGGGGACCTCAGGAGACCCAGTACTTC,CASSPGRGPQETQYF
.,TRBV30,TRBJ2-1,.,TGTGCCTTCCGCAGTAACTCTACAAATGAGCAGTTCTTC,CAFRSNSTNEQFF
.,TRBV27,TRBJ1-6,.,TGTGCCAGCAGTCTCCGGGACATAATAGGGTGGGCGCCCTATAATTCACCCCTCCACTTT,CASSLRDIIGWAPYNSPLHF
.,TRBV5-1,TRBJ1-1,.,TGCGCCAGCAGCGCACGTCGGACCGAGAACACTGAAGCTTTCTTT,CASSARRTENTEAFF
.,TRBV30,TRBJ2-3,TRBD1,TGTGCCTGCCCGGGACAGCTTGTGGATACGCAGTATTTT,CACPGQLVDTQYF
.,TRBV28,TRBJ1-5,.,TGTGCCAGCAGCCCCCCGGTAATATGGGACAGCAATCAGCCCCAGCATTTT,CASSPPVIWDSNQPQHF
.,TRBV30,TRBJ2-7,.,TGTGCCTGGAGTCGAGCCTACGAGCAGTACTTC,CAWSRAYEQYF
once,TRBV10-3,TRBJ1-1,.,TGTGCCATCAGTGGGCCGGGGGGGGTGAGCACTGAAGCTTTCTTT,CAISGPGGVSTEAFF
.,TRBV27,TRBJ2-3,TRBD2,TGTGCCAGCAGTTTAACCGGGACTAGCGGGGATAAGTATTTT,CASSLTGTSGDKYF
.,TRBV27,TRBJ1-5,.,TGTGCCAGCAGTTTGGGAGGCTCCCTGCCCCAGCATTTT,CASSLGGSLPQHF
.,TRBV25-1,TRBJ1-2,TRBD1,TGTGCCAGCAGTGACCCCTCGACAGGGGCAGGGGACTATGGCTACACCTTC,CASSDPSTGAGDYGYTF
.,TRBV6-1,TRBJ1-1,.,TGTGCCAGCAGTGAAAGTTGGGGGTCGGGGACTGAAGCTTTCTTT,CASSESWGSGTEAFF
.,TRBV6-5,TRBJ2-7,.,TGTGCCAGCAGTCGCACAGGGGCGGGGGAGCAGTACTTC,CASSRTGAGEQYF
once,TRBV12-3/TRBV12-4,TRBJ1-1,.,TGTGCCAGCAGTTTGGCAGAGCACACTGAAGCTTTCTTT,CASSLAEHTEAFF
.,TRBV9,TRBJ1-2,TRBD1,TGTGCCAGCAGCCTACAGGGGGAGGGCTACACCTTC,CASSLQGEGYTF
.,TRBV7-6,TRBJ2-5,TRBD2,TGTGCCAGCAGCTCCGATGGACTAGCGGGAGAGACCCAGTACTTC,CASSSDGLAGETQYF
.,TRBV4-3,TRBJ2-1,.,TGCGCCAGCAGCCAAGTCGGGAGAATTTACAATGAGCAGTTCTTC,CASSQVGRIYNEQFF
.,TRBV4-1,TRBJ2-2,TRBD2,TGCGCCAGCAGCCAAGGCCCTCTAGCGGGAGGGCCAGGTCCCGGGGAGCTGTTTTTT,CASSQGPLAGGPGPGELFF
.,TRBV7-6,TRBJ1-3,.,TGTGCCAGCAGCTTAGAATCCGGGGCTGGAAACACCATATATTTT,CASSLESGAGNTIYF
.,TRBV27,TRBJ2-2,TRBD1,TGTGCCAGCAGTTTACGGGGCAGGGGGCTTGGATCGAACACCGGGGAGCTGTTTTTT,CASSLRGRGLGSNTGELFF
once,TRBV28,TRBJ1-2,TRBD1,TGTGCCAGCAGTTTATCAGGGGGCGCGGGTGGCTACACCTTC,CASSLSGGAGGYTF
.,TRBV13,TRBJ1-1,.,TGTGCCAGCAGCTTAGAGGGGGTCACTGAAGCTTTCTTT,CASSLEGVTEAFF
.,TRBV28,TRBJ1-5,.,TGTGCCAGCATCCCCCTGGGGGAGCTCGGGGATCAGCCCCAGCATTTT,CASIPLGELGDQPQHF
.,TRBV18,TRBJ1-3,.,TGTGCCAGCTCACCACCGGCGGCCGCGGGAGGAAACACCATATATTTT,CASSPPAAAGGNTIYF
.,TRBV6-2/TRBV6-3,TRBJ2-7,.,TGTGCCAGCAGTTACTCCGGGGGGCGGAACTACGAGCAGTACTTC,CASSYSGGRNYEQYF
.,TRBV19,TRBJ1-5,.,TGTGCCAGTAGTCCCAACAGGGTACAACAGCCCCAGCATTTT,CASSPNRVQQPQHF
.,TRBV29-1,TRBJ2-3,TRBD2,TGCAGCGTTGTCGGGAGGGTAAGCACAGATACGCAGTATTTT,CSVVGRVSTDTQYF
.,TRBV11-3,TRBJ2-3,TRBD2,TGTGCCAGCTCTGCGGGAGATTTGCCAGATACGCAGTATTTT,CASSAGDLPDTQYF
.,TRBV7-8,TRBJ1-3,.,TGTGCCAGCAGCTTGTTCCCTTCTGGAAACACCATATATTTT,CASSLFPSGNTIYF
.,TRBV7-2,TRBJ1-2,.,TGTGCCAGCAGCCTTCAGACAGTTCTCTATGGCTACACCTTC,CASSLQTVLYGYTF
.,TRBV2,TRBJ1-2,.,TGTGCCAGCAGTCTGGCCTATGGCTACACCTTC,CASSLAYGYTF